The 18 T cell receptor beta chains given below trace back to one sample, sequenced in a study of T cell changes during pregnancy in multiple sclerosis. Clones were read by immunoSEQ multiplex PCR, and TCRdb kept only the in-frame ones, dropping some. The table records under 35,000 clones, just over 90% of them present only once. The input for sequencing was CD4+ T cells from peripheral blood mononuclear cells, taken in the first trimester of pregnancy. These receptors were collected from a female donor with multiple sclerosis, enrolled in a pregnancy study.

V usage is TRBV19 and J usage is TRBJ2-3; 8 bases match TRBD1. CDR3 length: 17 amino acids. CDR1 is LNHDA, CDR2 SQIVND, per germline (reference sequence). The junction had 11 bases not matched to a gene; V was cut back by 5 bases and J by 1 base. The CDR3, as DNA: TGTGCCAGTAGTCCTCTGGTGGGACAGGCTGGCACAGATACGCAGTATTTT. Translating gives CASSPLVGQAGTDTQYF.

In this sample, this clone turned up once. The chain employs TRBV13 and TRBJ2-1; no definite D call. Germline CDR1 PRHDT, CDR2 FYEKMQ (reference sequence). Deletions cut 5 bases from V and 7 bases from J, with 9 bases between. CDR3 length equals 12 residues. The CDR3, as DNA: TGTGCCAGCAGCATTCTAATGAATGAGCAGTTCTTC. Its translation: CASSILMNEQFF.

The chain combines TRBV7-3 with TRBJ2-1; 10 bases line up with TRBD2. CDR1 is SGHTA, CDR2 FQGTGA, per germline. V shed 2 bases and J 10 bases; nucleotides not matched to a gene: 2. This CDR3 region has 13 residues. CDR3 DNA: TGTGCCAGCAGCTTACTAGCGGGGGCCGAGCAGTTCTTC. Amino acids: CASSLLAGAEQFF.

CDR3: CASSPRGAYNSPLHF. Written as DNA, the CDR3 is TGTGCCAGCAGCCCCCGGGGGGCATATAATTCACCCCTCCACTTT. The chain employs TRBV7-2 and TRBJ1-6; D perhaps matches TRBD1 (6 bases). Trimming took 5 bases from V and 4 from J, leaving 12 bases between them. CDR1 SGHTA and CDR2 FQGNSA come from the germline V gene. The CDR3 length is 15 residues. The full variable domain, completed using reference TRBV7-2 and TRBJ1-6, is GAGVSQSPSNKVTEKGKDVELRCDPISGHTALYWYRQSLGQGLEFLIYFQGNSAPDKSGLPSDRFSAERTGGSVSTLTIQRTQQEDSAVYLCASSPRGAYNSPLHFGNGTRLTVT.

The genes are TRBV19 and TRBJ2-2; D uncertain. Germline V gene lookup returns CDR1 LNHDA and CDR2 SQIVND (reference sequence). The V and J ends lost 3 bases and 6 bases respectively, with 11 bases between them. The CDR3 consists of 14 residues. The CDR3 region is CASSIGNLPGELFF. The CDR3 DNA is TGTGCCAGTAGTATTGGCAATCTGCCCGGGGAGCTGTTTTTT.

The chain recombines TRBV27 with TRBJ1-5, with TRBD1 matching 7 bases. After removal of 5 bases from V and 7 bases from J, the junction contained 8 bases not matched to a gene. The CDR3 is 14 residues long. The V gene's germline CDR1 is MNHEY and CDR2 SMNVEV (reference sequence). The CDR3 DNA reads as TGTGCCAGCAGTCCCAGACAGGGAGTCCAGCCCCAGCATTTT. Protein: CASSPRQGVQPQHF.

This clone was counted a single time. The chain has TRBV5-1 and TRBJ2-7; 7 positions match TRBD1. With 1 base clipped from V and 2 bases from J, the junction kept 3 bases outside the gene matches. CDR3 length: 14 amino acids. The V gene's germline CDR1 is SGHRS and CDR2 YFSETQ. The CDR3 sequence: CASSLTGDPYEQYF. The CDR3 coding sequence is TGCGCCAGCAGCTTGACAGGGGATCCCTACGAGCAGTACTTC.

This rearrangement joins TRBV5-4 to TRBJ1-2; D gene uncertain. Germline CDR1 is SGHNT and CDR2 is YYREEE (reference sequence). The CDR3 spans 13 residues. Trimming cost V 0 bases and J 6 bases, with 9 bases left between them. The CDR3 DNA sequence: TGTGCCAGCAGCTTGGTGTCCGAGGATGGCTACACCTTC. Protein product: CASSLVSEDGYTF.

The chain uses TRBV5-4 and TRBJ1-1; D is ambiguous. Trimming pared 4 bases from V and 10 bases from J, leaving 20 bases between. The CDR3 is 14 residues long. The V gene's germline CDR1 is SGHNT and CDR2 YYREEE (reference sequence). The CDR3 reads CASSDQARQVRAFF. CDR3 bases: TGTGCCAGCAGCGATCAAGCGAGGCAAGTCCGAGCTTTCTTT.

The chain employs TRBV7-9 and TRBJ2-2, with TRBD2 identical over 7 bases. The CDR3 is made up of 15 amino acids. V lost 1 base, J lost 6 bases, and 5 bases stayed unmatched. Germline values: CDR1 SEHNR, CDR2 FQNEAQ (reference sequence). In DNA, the CDR3 is TGTGCCAGCAGCTTAGGACGGGAGGCCTCCGGGGAGCTGTTTTTT. Translating gives CASSLGREASGELFF.

This rearrangement joins TRBV11-2 to TRBJ2-7, with D possibly TRBD1 on 5 matching bases. The germline V gene has CDR1 SGHAT and CDR2 FQNNGV. The CDR3 extends over 16 amino acids. The V and J ends lost 1 base and 2 bases respectively, with 15 bases between them. CDR3 sequence (DNA): TGTGCCAGCAGCTTAGGAGGTCAGGGAAGAGCCTACGAGCAGTACTTC. Its protein product is CASSLGGQGRAYEQYF.

DNA of the CDR3: TGTGCCAGCAGCGCTCCACTAGCCTCGGATGTTAATGAGCAGTTCTTC. Translating it yields CASSAPLASDVNEQFF. The chain combines TRBV11-2 with TRBJ2-1, with D possibly TRBD2 on 6 matching bases. The CDR3 sequence is 16 residues long. The V gene lost 5 bases and the J gene lost 7 bases, with 21 bases spanning the gap. Germline V gene lookup returns CDR1 SGHAT and CDR2 FQNNGV.

The CDR3 bases are TGTGCCAGCAGCGCAGGACAAGAGACCCAGTACTTC. The encoded protein is CASSAGQETQYF. This sequence joins TRBV2 and TRBJ2-5; D uncertain. Trimming left V 6 bases short and J 2 bases short, with 7 bases between. There are 12 residues in the CDR3. The germline V gene has CDR1 SNHLY and CDR2 FYNNEI.

The chain joins TRBV5-6 to TRBJ2-7; D gene unclear. This CDR3 region has 14 residues. The germline V gene has CDR1 SGHDT and CDR2 YYEEEE. Trimming cost V 1 base and J 1 base, with 9 bases left between them. The CDR3 DNA follows: TGTGCCAGCAGCTTGAGGCCGGAGTCCTACGAGCAGTACTTC. Translated: CASSLRPESYEQYF. Using reference TRBV5-6 and TRBJ2-7 for the parts outside the CDR3, the full variable domain is DAGVTQSPTHLIKTRGQQVTLRCSPKSGHDTVSWYQQALGQGPQFIFQYYEEEERQRGNFPDRFSGHQFPNYSSELNVNALLLGDSALYLCASSLRPESYEQYFGPGTRLTVT.

This rearrangement joins TRBV7-9 to TRBJ2-1, with 7 nucleotides matching TRBD1. The germline V gene has CDR1 SEHNR and CDR2 FQNEAQ (reference sequence). CDR3 length equals 17 residues. The V and J ends lost 5 bases and 4 bases, in that order; junction bases with no gene match: 14. CDR3 DNA: TGTGCCAGCAGCCTTCTAGGGGGCAGGGGGAGATACAATGAGCAGTTCTTC. Protein: CASSLLGGRGRYNEQFF.

This chain connects TRBV28 to TRBJ1-2; weak D call: TRBD1 (5 bases). This CDR3 spans 13 amino acids. The germline gives CDR1 MDHEN, CDR2 SYDVKM. Trimming removed 2 bases at V and 4 bases at J, with 8 bases between. Here the CDR3 reads CASSLVQGYGYTF. The CDR3 DNA reads TGTGCCAGCAGTTTAGTCCAGGGCTATGGCTACACCTTC.

The chain uses TRBV9 and TRBJ2-7; 10 nucleotides line up with TRBD2. V gave up 0 bases and J gave up 5 bases; unmatched junction bases: 8. The CDR3 sequence is 16 residues long. Germline values: CDR1 SGDLS, CDR2 YYNGEE. The CDR3 spells CASSVGIAGGMHEQYF. The CDR3 DNA is TGTGCCAGCAGCGTAGGTATAGCGGGGGGTATGCACGAGCAGTACTTC.

This chain's CDR3 is CASSYTGGSNTGELFF. The CDR3 DNA reads TGTGCCAGCAGCTATACCGGCGGATCGAACACCGGGGAGCTGTTTTTT. The chain is built from TRBV7-9 and TRBJ2-2, with D uncertain. In germline, CDR1 is SEHNR, CDR2 FQNEAQ (reference sequence). There are 16 residues in the CDR3. Trimming took 4 bases from V and 0 from J, leaving 12 bases between them.